The present T cell receptor beta chain was sequenced within a study of T cells expressing NK-cell markers. Study outcomes and limitations: The share of CD8+ T cells held by dominant NKG2C+ clonotypes was 1.0-7.0% in about six donors.

The length of the CDR3 is 16 residues. From germline, CDR1 is SGHDN and CDR2 FVKESK. To note about this clonotype: Its antigen is not known.

One entry per CDR3 protein, without DNA, is what TCRdb gives after re-calling the 5' RACE reads. The repertoire table contains 200,000 to 300,000 distinct CDR3 sequences. The TCR was taken from a man between 18 and 35 years old in good health. The chain links TRBV14 to TRBJ2-6. The sequencing sample was made of blood T cells: a sorted CD56 or NKG2C T cell subset, CD4+ or CD8+ T cells, or bulk PBMC T cells (not recorded which). The CDR3 here is CASSPLLGSGANVLTF.